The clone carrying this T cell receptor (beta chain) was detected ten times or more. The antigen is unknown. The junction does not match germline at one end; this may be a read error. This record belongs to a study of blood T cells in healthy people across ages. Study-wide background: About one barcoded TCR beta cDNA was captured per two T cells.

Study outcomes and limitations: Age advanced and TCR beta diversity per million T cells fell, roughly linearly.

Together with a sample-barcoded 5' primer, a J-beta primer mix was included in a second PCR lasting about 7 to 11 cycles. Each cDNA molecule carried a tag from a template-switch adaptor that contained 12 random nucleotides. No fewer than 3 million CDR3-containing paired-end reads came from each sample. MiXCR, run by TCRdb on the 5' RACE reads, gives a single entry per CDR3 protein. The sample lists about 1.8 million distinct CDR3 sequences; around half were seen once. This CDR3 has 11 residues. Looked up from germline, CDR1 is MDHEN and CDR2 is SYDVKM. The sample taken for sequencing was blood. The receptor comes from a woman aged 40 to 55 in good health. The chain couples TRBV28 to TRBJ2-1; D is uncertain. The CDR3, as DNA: TGCGCCAGCAGCTTGAGTAATGAGCAGTTCTTC. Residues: CASSLSNEQFF.